One and the same sample provided the 25 T cell receptor beta chains below, sequenced in a study of blood T cell repertoires in COVID-19. Profiling relied on immunoSEQ multiplex PCR, and the TCRdb table lists in-frame clones only, not all of them. The sample lists about 250,000 clones, 88% occurring once. Specimen: PBMCs or T cells enriched from blood (not recorded which). Source of these receptors: a woman aged 50 to 65 who had recovered from COVID-19.

The genes are TRBV6-5 and TRBJ2-4; 11 bases align to TRBD2. The CDR3 consists of 15 residues. Germline assignment: CDR1 MNHEY and CDR2 SVGAGI. V lost 2 bases and J lost 6; bases outside the gene matches: 3. The CDR3: CASSYPGTSGNIQYF. In nucleotides, the CDR3 is TGTGCCAGCAGTTACCCAGGGACTAGCGGAAACATTCAGTACTTC.

This chain links TRBV18 with TRBJ2-3; tentative D call: TRBD2 (6 bases). The CDR3 length is 15 residues. Germline values: CDR1 KGHSH, CDR2 LQKENI. Trimming removed 3 bases at V and 0 bases at J, with 10 bases between. The CDR3 DNA sequence: TGTGCCAGCTCACCTTTAGGGACTAGCACAGATACGCAGTATTTT. Amino acids: CASSPLGTSTDTQYF.

The V and J genes are TRBV18 and TRBJ1-1; TRBD1 matches 7 bases. The CDR3 totals 15 residues. The junction had 6 bases not matched to a gene; V was cut back by 3 bases and J by 2 bases. Germline CDR1 KGHSH, CDR2 LQKENI. CDR3 protein: CASSPDNRGNTEAFF. The CDR3, as DNA: TGTGCCAGCTCACCGGATAACAGGGGTAACACTGAAGCTTTCTTT.

CDR3 nucleotide sequence: TGTGCCAGCAGCTCTCGACAGACCAGCTCCTATAATTCACCCCTCCACTTT. Translating it yields CASSSRQTSSYNSPLHF. The chain joins TRBV7-2 to TRBJ1-6; D may be TRBD1 (5 bases). Between the trimmed V and J ends, which lost 4 bases and 0 bases, there was a span of 13 bases. Germline loops: CDR1 SGHTA, CDR2 FQGNSA. The CDR3 has 17 residues.

This clone showed up just a few times. CDR3 amino acids: CATRGAYDNEQFF. The CDR3 nucleotides are TGTGCCACCCGGGGGGCGTACGACAATGAGCAGTTCTTC. The chain couples TRBV10-3 to TRBJ2-1; tentatively, D is TRBD2 (7 bases). The CDR3 runs 13 residues. The V and J ends lost 10 bases and 5 bases respectively, with 15 bases between them. Germline-derived CDR1 and CDR2 are ENHRY and SYGVKD.

V gene TRBV28 combines with J gene TRBJ1-1; D is uncertain. V was cut by 6 bases and J by 0 bases, with 8 bases left in between. Looked up from germline, CDR1 is MDHEN and CDR2 is SYDVKM. The CDR3 totals 13 residues. The CDR3 DNA reads TGTGCCAGCAGCCCCCCTATGAACACTGAAGCTTTCTTT. This encodes CASSPPMNTEAFF. The full variable domain, completed using reference TRBV28 and TRBJ1-1, is DVKVTQSSRYLVKRTGEKVFLECVQDMDHENMFWYRQDPGLGLRLIYFSYDVKMKEKGDIPEGYSVSREKKERFSLILESASTNQTSMYLCASSPPMNTEAFFGQGTRLTVV.

The genes are TRBV28 and TRBJ1-2; TRBD1 is a possible D gene (6 bases). This CDR3 has 17 residues. CDR1 and CDR2 from the germline V gene are MDHEN and SYDVKM. V shed 6 bases and J shed 0 bases, with 20 bases lying between them. In nucleotides, the CDR3 is TGTGCCAGCAGCCAGTTTAGGGGGGGACGGACTAACTATGGCTACACCTTC. Amino acid sequence: CASSQFRGGRTNYGYTF.

The V and J genes are TRBV3-1 (or the pseudogene TRBV3-2) and TRBJ2-2, with 7 bases that match TRBD1. CDR3 length: 13 residues. Unmatched junction bases numbered 2, after V lost 4 bases and J lost 6 bases. Germline CDR1 and CDR2: LGHDT and YNNKEL (reference sequence). The CDR3 reads CASSPTGPGELFF. CDR3 sequence (DNA): TGTGCCAGCAGCCCGACAGGGCCCGGGGAGCTGTTTTTT.

The CDR3 here is CAWGLAGGWSDTQYF. The DNA for the CDR3 is TGTGCCTGGGGCCTAGCGGGAGGATGGTCCGATACGCAGTATTTT. The chain uses TRBV30 and TRBJ2-3; 11 bases fit TRBD2. The trim removed 5 bases at V and 6 bases at J, leaving 10 bases unmatched. The CDR3 has 15 amino acids. Germline-derived CDR1 and CDR2 are GTSNPN and SVGIG (reference sequence).

V is TRBV27 and J is TRBJ1-5; D unresolved. Germline V lookup: CDR1 MNHEY, CDR2 SMNVEV (reference sequence). V lost 5 bases and J lost 7, with 21 bases in between. The CDR3 length is 16 residues. For the CDR3, the DNA is TGTGCCAGCAGTCCGAGGTCGCGGGCGACGGGACAGCCCCAGCATTTT. It translates to CASSPRSRATGQPQHF.

J is TRBJ2-1 and V is TRBV7-3; perhaps TRBD2 as D (5 bases). V shed 2 bases and J shed 8 bases, with 10 bases lying between them. The CDR3 totals 13 residues. Germline CDR1 and CDR2: SGHTA and FQGTGA. The CDR3 loop reads CASSLGLGDEQFF. The CDR3 DNA reads TGTGCCAGCAGCTTAGGTCTCGGGGATGAGCAGTTCTTC. Full variable domain (remainder filled in from reference TRBV7-3 and TRBJ2-1): GAGVSQTPSNKVTEKGKYVELRCDPISGHTALYWYRQSLGQGPEFLIYFQGTGAADDSGLPNDRFFAVRPEGSVSTLKIQRTERGDSAVYLCASSLGLGDEQFFGPGTRLTVL.

The chain links TRBV10-3 to TRBJ1-1; D ambiguous. The length of the CDR3 is 13 residues. Germline lookup yields CDR1 ENHRY and CDR2 SYGVKD. V was clipped by 1 base and J by 5 bases, with 8 bases between them. The CDR3 loop reads CAISEYVGTEAFF. For the CDR3, the DNA is TGTGCCATCAGTGAGTACGTCGGGACTGAAGCTTTCTTT.

The chain links TRBV28 to TRBJ2-7, with TRBD2 as a possible D gene (7 bases). V was trimmed by 3 bases and J by 2 bases, leaving 14 bases between them. The CDR3 covers 15 residues. CDR1 is MDHEN and CDR2 is SYDVKM in the germline V gene. The CDR3 sequence: CASSFLGGGPYEQYF. Here the CDR3 DNA reads TGTGCCAGCAGTTTTTTGGGGGGGGGCCCCTACGAGCAGTACTTC.

The rearrangement uses TRBV6-5 and TRBJ2-5, with 7 bases aligning to TRBD1. CDR3 size: 13 residues. Per germline, CDR1 MNHEY and CDR2 SVGAGI. Trimming removed 5 bases from V and 4 bases from J; junction bases left unmatched: 4. Written as DNA, the CDR3 is TGTGCCAGCAGTCGACAGGGTGGAGAGACCCAGTACTTC. Its protein is CASSRQGGETQYF.

The chain employs TRBV27 and TRBJ2-5; a weak D match, TRBD1 (5 bases). Germline lookup yields CDR1 MNHEY and CDR2 SMNVEV (reference sequence). V lost 2 bases, J lost 5 bases, and 15 bases lay in between. The CDR3 totals 15 residues. The CDR3 reads CASSLKGRAPETQYF. CDR3 coding DNA: TGTGCCAGCAGTTTAAAGGGCAGGGCCCCTGAGACCCAGTACTTC.

The genes are TRBV28 and TRBJ1-3, with TRBD1 as a possible D gene (6 bases). This CDR3 has 15 residues. The germline V gene encodes CDR1 MDHEN and CDR2 SYDVKM. V shed 2 bases and J shed 0 bases, with 8 bases lying between them. The CDR3: CASSLDRPSGNTIYF. The CDR3, as DNA: TGTGCCAGCAGTTTAGACAGGCCCTCTGGAAACACCATATATTTT.

This clone was counted once. This chain connects TRBV6-2 or TRBV6-3 to TRBJ2-1, with 8 nucleotides matching TRBD2. CDR1 and CDR2 (germline): MNHEY, SVGEGT. CDR3 length: 17 amino acids. V gave up 0 bases and J gave up 5 bases; unmatched junction bases: 9. The CDR3, as DNA: TGTGCCAGCAGTTACTCATTCGGGACTAGGGTCCACAATGAGCAGTTCTTC. It yields the protein CASSYSFGTRVHNEQFF.

This clone was seen a single time. V usage is TRBV28 and J usage is TRBJ1-6, with D perhaps matching TRBD1 (6 bases). The CDR3 covers 14 residues. Germline V gene data show CDR1 as MDHEN and CDR2 as SYDVKM. V dropped 6 bases and J dropped 7 bases, with 13 bases sitting between them. The CDR3, as DNA: TGTGCCAGCAGAATGACAGGAAACAATTCACCCCTCCACTTT. Translation gives CASRMTGNNSPLHF.

The chain uses TRBV28 and TRBJ2-7; D is uncertain. V lost 6 bases and J 1 base, leaving 7 bases between the germline ends. The CDR3 consists of 12 residues. The germline V gene has CDR1 MDHEN and CDR2 SYDVKM. CDR3: CASRSVSYEQYF. The CDR3 region has the DNA TGTGCCAGCAGGTCAGTGTCCTACGAGCAGTACTTC. The full variable domain, completed using reference TRBV28 and TRBJ2-7, is DVKVTQSSRYLVKRTGEKVFLECVQDMDHENMFWYRQDPGLGLRLIYFSYDVKMKEKGDIPEGYSVSREKKERFSLILESASTNQTSMYLCASRSVSYEQYFGPGTRLTVT.

The chain joins TRBV11-3 to TRBJ2-1; TRBD1 agrees at 9 bases. V shed 0 bases and J 5 bases; nucleotides not matched to a gene: 5. Looked up from germline, CDR1 is SGHNT and CDR2 is YENEEA. The CDR3 loop spans 16 amino acids. The DNA of the CDR3 is TGTGCCAGCAGCTTAGAGGGACAGGGTCCCAACAATGAGCAGTTCTTC. Its translation is CASSLEGQGPNNEQFF.

This clone was found once. The rearrangement joins TRBV2 to TRBJ1-1; TRBD1 matches at 7 bases. Germline CDR1 and CDR2: SNHLY and FYNNEI. This CDR3 spans 15 amino acids. With V trimmed by 6 bases and J by 0 bases, 7 bases remained unmatched. CDR3 loop: CASRETGLMNTEAFF. The CDR3, as DNA: TGTGCCAGCAGAGAGACAGGGCTTATGAACACTGAAGCTTTCTTT.

The chain combines TRBV28 with TRBJ1-3; TRBD1 aligns across 8 bases. CDR1 and CDR2 from the germline V gene are MDHEN and SYDVKM. This CDR3 has 16 residues. Trimming at V came to 6 bases and at J to 3 bases, leaving 10 bases not matched to a gene. This chain's CDR3 is CASSETTGENGNTIYF. As DNA, the CDR3 is TGTGCCAGCAGCGAAACGACAGGGGAGAATGGAAACACCATATATTTT.

This clone was counted a single time. The chain couples TRBV5-1 to TRBJ1-1, with a weak D call TRBD1 (5 bases). The CDR3 extends over 14 amino acids. V lost 4 bases, J lost 1 base, and 11 bases lay in between. The germline V gene has CDR1 SGHRS and CDR2 YFSETQ. CDR3 in amino acids: CASSIRAGNTEAFF. In nucleotides, the CDR3 is TGCGCCAGCAGCATCAGGGCCGGGAACACTGAAGCTTTCTTT.

V gene TRBV15 combines with J gene TRBJ2-1; 11 nucleotides agree with TRBD2. V trimming: 3 bases; J trimming: 9 bases; junction bases outside the gene matches: 10. This CDR3 region has 16 residues. Germline CDR1 is LNHNV and CDR2 is YYDKDF (reference sequence). The DNA for the CDR3 is TGTGCCACCAGCAGGGCCGGGACTAGCGGAAACCGTGAGCAGTTCTTC. It is translated as CATSRAGTSGNREQFF.

The gene calls are TRBV15 and TRBJ1-5; D perhaps matches TRBD1 (5 bases). V was clipped by 1 base and J by 5 bases, with 15 bases between them. The CDR3 sequence is 16 residues long. Per the germline V gene, CDR1 is LNHNV and CDR2 is YYDKDF (reference sequence). CDR3 bases: TGTGCCACCAGCAGAGTCCCCAGGGTGGGGTATCAGCCCCAGCATTTT. It encodes CATSRVPRVGYQPQHF.